This T cell receptor (beta chain) came from a study of blood T cell repertoires in COVID-19 (dated by TCRdb to the early 2020s). For the study in its entirety: The collaborator samples originated in the United States, Italy and Spain and spanned the acute and convalescent phases of COVID-19. Subjects who had been exposed to COVID-19, were actively infected with it, or had recovered from it provided the deeply sampled blood TCRbeta repertoires that made up the dataset. The prospective study material was composed of cDNA or gDNA derived from T cells, B-cell-depleted T cells, or PBMCs. The repertoires were released in a freely available public database meant as a resource for research on the immune response to SARS-CoV-2. The samples were drawn from two sources: the first 160 participants of the ongoing ImmuneRACE study, and about 1,300 subjects contributed by 6 global collaborators. The sample metadata nearly always contained a de-identified subject ID, COVID-19 status, age in years and sex. Where available, HLA class I and class II types were taken from metadata supplied by the sample provider and were not determined by assay-based typing.

Notes on this clone: Its binding antigen is unknown. No clone much larger than this one lies a single base away; base qualities are absent.

TCRbeta CDR3 regions were amplified from genomic DNA by means of the immunoSEQ Assay, a bias-controlled multiplex PCR. The authors' analysis ran thus. Within the assay, amplification of reference gene primers was used to estimate how many nucleated cells each sample contained. To quantify the absolute abundance of each unique TCRbeta CDR3 rearrangement, sequence reads were collapsed and filtered. For each sample, productive Simpson clonality was calculated by taking the square root of Simpson's diversity index across productive rearrangements. This immuneACCESS table, as held by TCRdb, lists in-frame sequences with V and J called but not all clones. Of the missing ones, under half trace to an unresolved V gene in checked studies; the others have no known cause. The D gene and trimming were derived from the DNA, and the V and J assignments and clone size from that table. Recorded for this sample are about 36,000 clones; 90% of them occurred a single time. Clones ranked in the top ten supply 4.8% of the sample.

Each collaborating institution followed its own protocols to collect whole blood in K2EDTA tubes. For TCRbeta analysis, collaborators shipped samples in one of three forms: frozen whole blood, isolated PBMCs, or DNA extracted from either of those sample types. General conclusions and limits of the study: The quantity of clinical and demographic metadata differed by source and by participant and was supplied without curation.

Sequencing was performed on peripheral blood. The sequence was collected from a human donor in a cohort sampled during active COVID-19.

The DNA sequence follows: TGTGCCAGCAGTCCCACGAGCGGGCGGTTAGCCAAAAACATTCAGTACTTC. Its protein product is CASSPTSGRLAKNIQYF. This chain joins TRBV28 to TRBJ2-4; the best D guess is TRBD2, with 6 bases matching. The V and J ends are trimmed by 5 bases and 0 bases, leaving 17 bases between them. The germline V gene provides CDR1 MDHEN and CDR2 SYDVKM. From cysteine to phenylalanine, the CDR3 is 17 amino acids long. The retained sequence is limited to the CDR3, 51 bases, with the frame set at the first base. Outside the CDR3, residues come from the reference TRBV28 and TRBJ2-4 proteins, so the full variable domain is: DVKVTQSSRYLVKRTGEKVFLECVQDMDHENMFWYRQDPGLGLRLIYFSYDVKMKEKGDIPEGYSVSREKKERFSLILESASTNQTSMYLCASSPTSGRLAKNIQYFGAGTRLSVL.